Presented here are 26 T cell receptor beta chains from one specimen sequenced in a study of CD8 T cells in Susac syndrome. An input of about 0.45 to 1 ug of RNA was subjected to reverse transcription using random hexamers. TCRdb called the immunoSEQ multiplex PCR reads again in MiXCR, with one record for every CDR3 protein. This table has 100,000 to 150,000 distinct CDR3 sequences, approximately 93% appearing once. The specimen sequenced was CD8+ T cells from PBMCs. The receptors were sampled from a human donor with multiple sclerosis.

The V call is TRBV13, the J call TRBJ2-7, with 7 bases that match TRBD1. The CDR3 sequence is 15 residues long. The germline V gene encodes CDR1 PRHDT and CDR2 FYEKMQ (reference sequence). V was pared by 1 base and J by 2 bases, with 5 bases of the junction left unmatched. Written as DNA, the CDR3 is TGTGCCAGCAGCTTAGAGGGACAGATACCCTACGAGCAGTACTTC. Residues: CASSLEGQIPYEQYF.

The V call is TRBV5-1, the J call TRBJ2-4, with 10 nucleotides matching TRBD1. Trimming cost V 1 base and J 6 bases; bases outside gene matches: 10. This CDR3 is built from 17 residues. Per germline, CDR1 SGHRS and CDR2 YFSETQ. The CDR3 coding sequence is TGCGCCAGCAGCTTGAGTCGTTATCGGACAGGGGGAAACATTCAGTACTTC. Its protein product is CASSLSRYRTGGNIQYF.

CDR3 DNA sequence: TGCGCCAGCAGTCAATCAGGACAGGGAAAGAACACCGGGGAGCTGTTTTTT. It is translated as CASSQSGQGKNTGELFF. V gene TRBV23-1 combines with J gene TRBJ2-2, with 8 bases identical to TRBD1. TRBV23-1 is annotated as an ORF whose role is uncertain. V lost 0 bases to trimming and J lost 1 base; unmatched junction nucleotides: 4. The CDR3 spans 17 residues.

A note on this clonotype: One end of the junction fails to match germline, which may point to a read error. The chain employs TRBV4-2 and TRBJ2-3; TRBD2 agrees at 11 bases. This CDR3 contains 17 residues. The germline gives CDR1 LGHNA, CDR2 YNFKEQ. The CDR3 spells CASSPPPNYQTSGVLCF. In DNA form, the CDR3 reads TGTGCCAGCAGCCCACCGCCGAACTATCAGACTAGCGGGGTTTTGTGTTTT.

CDR3 in DNA: TGTGCCAGCAGCCATAACTGGGACCGCTCTGGAAACACCATATATTTT. Protein product: CASSHNWDRSGNTIYF. This chain links TRBV9 with TRBJ1-3; tentative D call: TRBD1 (5 bases). V dropped 4 bases and J dropped 0 bases, with 14 bases sitting between them. The V gene's germline CDR1 is SGDLS and CDR2 YYNGEE. This CDR3 contains 16 residues.

The V gene is TRBV6-1, the J gene TRBJ1-1; D gene uncertain. Germline V CDR1 and CDR2: MNHNS, SASEGT. CDR3 length: 13 amino acids. V shed 7 bases and J shed 0 bases, with 9 bases lying between them. This CDR3 is CASIWPLNTEAFF. As DNA, the CDR3 is TGTGCCAGCATCTGGCCGCTGAACACTGAAGCTTTCTTT.

V and J are TRBV27 and TRBJ2-1; tentatively, D is TRBD1 or TRBD2 (5 bases each). There are 13 residues in the CDR3. Per germline, CDR1 MNHEY and CDR2 SMNVEV (reference sequence). Deletions cut 10 bases from V and 4 bases from J, with 14 bases between. The CDR3 sequence: CATVEGPYNEQFF. The CDR3 bases are TGTGCCACAGTTGAGGGGCCTTACAATGAGCAGTTCTTC.

CDR3 region: CASSLSILRGNTGELFF. The CDR3 coding sequence is TGCGCCAGCAGCTTATCCATTTTGCGGGGTAACACCGGGGAGCTGTTTTTT. This chain joins TRBV5-1 and TRBJ2-2, with a possible D match to TRBD2 (6 bases). Germline assignment: CDR1 SGHRS and CDR2 YFSETQ. The CDR3 extends over 17 amino acids. V gave up 2 bases and J gave up 2 bases, with 16 bases separating them.

The V call is TRBV7-2, the J call TRBJ2-5; no clear D. Germline-derived CDR1 and CDR2 are SGHTA and FQGNSA. Deletions cut 3 bases from V and 0 bases from J, with 11 bases between. The CDR3 runs 15 residues. CDR3 protein: CASSFPFLDQETQYF. The CDR3 DNA reads TGTGCCAGCAGCTTTCCTTTCCTGGACCAAGAGACCCAGTACTTC.

The chain recombines TRBV11-2 with TRBJ1-5, with 7 bases lining up with TRBD1. V was pared by 1 base and J by 1 base, with 7 bases of the junction left unmatched. Germline assignment: CDR1 SGHAT and CDR2 FQNNGV. CDR3 length: 17 residues. CDR3 protein: CASSLGSDRASNQPQHF. The CDR3 nucleotides are TGTGCCAGCAGCTTAGGTTCAGACAGGGCGAGCAATCAGCCCCAGCATTTT.

The chain uses TRBV20-1 and TRBJ2-3, with a tentative D call TRBD2 (5 bases). Trimming shortened V by 6 bases and J by 2 bases, and 15 bases separated the two germline ends. This CDR3 has 14 amino acids. The germline gives CDR1 DFQATT, CDR2 SNEGSKA (reference sequence). CDR3 residues: CSAPRLQDTDTQYF. CDR3 coding DNA: TGCAGTGCCCCGAGACTACAAGACACAGATACGCAGTATTTT.

The CDR3 reads CASSLVTLQETQYF. In DNA, the CDR3 is TGTGCCAGCAGCTTAGTAACCTTACAAGAGACCCAGTACTTC. The rearrangement joins TRBV7-9 to TRBJ2-5, with no clear D. Germline-derived CDR1 and CDR2 are SEHNR and FQNEAQ (reference sequence). The V gene lost 1 base and the J gene lost 2 bases, with 8 bases spanning the gap. This CDR3 has 14 amino acids. The full variable domain, rest sourced from reference TRBV7-9 and TRBJ2-5, is DTGVSQNPRHKITKRGQNVTFRCDPISEHNRLYWYRQTLGQGPEFLTYFQNEAQLEKSRLLSDRFSAERPKGSFSTLEIQRTEQGDSAMYLCASSLVTLQETQYFGPGTRLLVL.

The chain couples TRBV2 to TRBJ2-1; D uncertain. The CDR3 is 17 amino acids. CDR1 is SNHLY, CDR2 FYNNEI, per germline. V shed 2 bases and J shed 5 bases, with 19 bases lying between them. The CDR3 DNA reads as TGTGCCAGCAGTGAATATCACCCCGGGTCCGTCCACAATGAGCAGTTCTTC. This gives the protein CASSEYHPGSVHNEQFF.

The V gene is TRBV5-1, the J gene TRBJ2-3, with 7 nucleotides matching TRBD1. Germline CDR1 is SGHRS and CDR2 is YFSETQ. The trim removed 4 bases at V and 0 bases at J, leaving 5 bases unmatched. This CDR3 region has 15 residues. CDR3: CASSPTGASTDTQYF. The CDR3 DNA reads TGCGCCAGCAGCCCAACAGGGGCCAGCACAGATACGCAGTATTTT.

This chain uses TRBV6-5 with TRBJ2-7, with unresolved D. CDR3 length equals 13 residues. V shed 0 bases and J shed 6 bases, with 9 bases lying between them. Germline V gene data show CDR1 as MNHEY and CDR2 as SVGAGI. The CDR3 loop is CASSYSPFGEQYV. CDR3 bases: TGTGCCAGCAGTTACTCCCCCTTTGGCGAGCAGTACGTC.

The gene calls are TRBV7-9 and TRBJ2-2, with D unresolved. Deletions cut 5 bases from V and 0 bases from J, with 10 bases between. Germline CDR1 SEHNR, CDR2 FQNEAQ (reference sequence). This CDR3 spans 15 amino acids. The CDR3 spells CASSPLTPNTGELFF. As DNA, the CDR3 is TGTGCCAGCAGCCCCCTAACTCCGAACACCGGGGAGCTGTTTTTT.

The CDR3 nucleotides read TGCAGTGCTTTCGAGCTTGGTGCAGGCCTACAAGAGACCCAGTACTTC. Amino acid sequence: CSAFELGAGLQETQYF. V usage is TRBV20-1 and J usage is TRBJ2-5; D is ambiguous. The CDR3 is made up of 16 amino acids. V was clipped by 5 bases and J by 2 bases, with 21 bases between them. Per germline, CDR1 DFQATT and CDR2 SNEGSKA (reference sequence).

The chain uses TRBV3-1 and TRBJ1-4, with TRBD1 matching 7 bases. This CDR3 has 14 residues. Germline CDR1 LGHDT, CDR2 YNNKEL (reference sequence). The ends lost 4 bases at V and 7 bases at J; junction bases unmatched: 6. For the CDR3, the DNA is TGTGCCAGCAGCCTGCACAGGGGAGGTGAAAAACTGTTTTTT. Translating gives CASSLHRGGEKLFF.

The chain is built from TRBV9 and TRBJ1-1; 8 nucleotides line up with TRBD1. V gave up 4 bases and J gave up 8 bases; unmatched junction bases: 7. The CDR3 sequence is 13 residues long. Germline V lookup: CDR1 SGDLS, CDR2 YYNGEE. DNA of the CDR3: TGTGCCAGCAGCCCGCGGACAGGGCGCGAAGCTTTCTTT. This encodes CASSPRTGREAFF.

The chain combines TRBV9 with TRBJ2-1, with D tentatively TRBD2 (6 bases). The germline gives CDR1 SGDLS, CDR2 YYNGEE. V was shortened by 0 bases and J by 6 bases, with 7 bases between the two germline ends. This CDR3 contains 13 residues. The CDR3 nucleotides read TGTGCCAGCAGCGTAGGCGGGATCAATGAGCAGTTCTTC. Encoded protein: CASSVGGINEQFF.

The J gene is TRBJ1-5, the V gene TRBV11-2, with D uncertain. This CDR3 spans 16 amino acids. V was pared by 1 base and J by 0 bases, with 10 bases between. The germline CDR1 and CDR2 sequences are SGHAT and FQNNGV. The CDR3, as DNA: TGTGCCAGCAGCTTAGTAGGTCGATATAGCAATCAGCCCCAGCATTTT. The encoded protein is CASSLVGRYSNQPQHF.

This rearrangement joins TRBV12-3 or TRBV12-4 to TRBJ2-3; 7 nucleotides agree with TRBD2. This CDR3 comprises 15 residues. V shed 5 bases and J 2 bases; nucleotides not matched to a gene: 7. CDR3 in amino acids: CASSRSGAYTDTQYF. The CDR3 DNA is TGTGCCAGCAGTCGAAGCGGGGCATACACAGATACGCAGTATTTT.

This chain connects TRBV13 to TRBJ2-2; 8 nucleotides agree with TRBD2. J was trimmed by 5 bases and V by 5 bases; bases with no gene match: 10. Germline CDR1 reads PRHDT; CDR2 reads FYEKMQ (reference sequence). The CDR3 is 16 residues long. CDR3 region: CASSGLFGRGTGELFF. Written as DNA, the CDR3 is TGTGCCAGCAGCGGACTTTTCGGGAGGGGAACCGGGGAGCTGTTTTTT.

The chain employs TRBV27 and TRBJ2-5; either TRBD1 or TRBD2 may supply D (5 bases each). V was clipped by 3 bases and J by 1 base, with 9 bases between them. Germline V lookup: CDR1 MNHEY, CDR2 SMNVEV (reference sequence). The length of the CDR3 is 14 residues. This CDR3 is CASSFAGGQETQYF. CDR3 bases: TGTGCCAGCAGTTTCGCTGGGGGCCAAGAGACCCAGTACTTC.

The genes are TRBV12-3 or TRBV12-4 and TRBJ1-1; unclear D gene. V was cut by 3 bases and J by 0 bases, with 8 bases left in between. CDR3 length: 14 residues. The CDR3, as DNA: TGTGCCAGCAGTTTCGTACAGATGAACACTGAAGCTTTCTTT. Translation: CASSFVQMNTEAFF.

The chain is built from TRBV7-9 and TRBJ1-4, with TRBD1 as a possible D gene (6 bases). V dropped 3 bases and J dropped 5 bases, with 13 bases sitting between them. This CDR3 comprises 15 residues. Germline V gives CDR1 SEHNR, CDR2 FQNEAQ (reference sequence). The CDR3 spells CASSLGAGANEKLFF. In DNA, the CDR3 is TGTGCCAGCAGCTTGGGGGCAGGGGCGAATGAAAAACTGTTTTTT.